The present TCR beta chain was sequenced within a study of T-cell reconstitution after alpha-beta-depleted transplantation in children. This clonotype was observed a single time. Molecular barcoding with unique molecular identifiers was used for the TCRbeta library. TCRdb itself ran the PCR reads through MiXCR, one entry per CDR3 protein. Altogether 500,000 or so distinct CDR3 sequences are present, approximately 32% being singletons, with the ten largest covering under 3%. Source: PBMCs from the stem cell graft donor, taken from the stem cell graft. This TCR was recovered from a human donor who donated a stem cell graft to a child with aplastic anemia.

The CDR3 DNA reads TGCGCCAGCAGCCAACTATGGGAGAAAGTGAACACTGAAGCTTTCTTT. This encodes CASSQLWEKVNTEAFF. This chain joins TRBV4-3 and TRBJ1-1; D is uncertain. The CDR3 is 16 amino acids. Germline V CDR1 and CDR2: LGHNA, YSLEER. With 2 bases removed from V and 0 bases from J, the gap between germline ends came to 13 bases.